Following are 21 T cell receptor beta chains from one sample sequenced in a study of vaccination effects on CD4 cells after COVID-19. The antigens for these receptors are not known. Peptide-pool stimulation followed by sequencing identified expanded antigen-specific CD4+ clonotypes in the ViraFEST assay. Culturing for around ten days preceded CD4+ T cell isolation. Participants received two doses of either the BNT162b2 or mRNA-1273 vaccine. Clones were sequenced by immunoSEQ multiplex PCR, and TCRdb holds only the in-frame ones, with some missing. The table records tens of thousands of clones, 73% of them present only once. The input for sequencing was CD4+ T cells from PBMCs cultured with SARS-CoV-2 spike peptides, taken after COVID-19 vaccination. All receptors come from a human donor who received a COVID-19 vaccine.

This clone was seen only once. The J gene is TRBJ2-5, the V gene TRBV7-2, with D uncertain. Germline CDR1 SGHTA, CDR2 FQGNSA. Trimming pared 6 bases from V and 2 bases from J, leaving 10 bases between. The CDR3 loop spans 13 amino acids. CDR3 nucleotide sequence: TGTGCCAGCAGTAGTCCTACTCAAGAGACCCAGTACTTC. Translation gives CASSSPTQETQYF.

V gene TRBV2 combines with J gene TRBJ1-1, with 7 bases fitting TRBD1. V was clipped by 6 bases and J by 1 base; unmatched bases: 2. CDR1 is SNHLY, CDR2 FYNNEI, per germline. The CDR3 length is 13 residues. This chain's CDR3 is CASRGGWNTEAFF. In DNA, the CDR3 is TGTGCCAGCAGAGGGGGCTGGAACACTGAAGCTTTCTTT.

This sequence joins TRBV7-9 and TRBJ2-1; D is tentatively TRBD1 or TRBD2 (5 bases each). Germline V gives CDR1 SEHNR, CDR2 FQNEAQ (reference sequence). Trimming stripped 1 base from V and 6 bases from J, with 7 bases between. The CDR3 is 13 amino acids. As DNA, the CDR3 is TGTGCCAGCAGCTTAGTTGGGGGCAATGAGCAGTTCTTC. It encodes CASSLVGGNEQFF.

This rearrangement joins TRBV19 to TRBJ1-2; 7 nucleotides align to TRBD1. V was clipped by 5 bases and J by 8 bases; unmatched bases: 11. CDR3 size: 14 residues. The germline V gene has CDR1 LNHDA and CDR2 SQIVND (reference sequence). The chain's CDR3 is CASSARDRVGGYTF. The DNA for the CDR3 is TGTGCCAGTAGTGCTCGTGACAGGGTAGGAGGCTACACCTTC.

The chain couples TRBV14 to TRBJ2-7; D possibly corresponds to TRBD1 (5 bases). The CDR3 contains 13 residues. CDR1 and CDR2 (germline): SGHDN, FVKESK. The ends were cut back, 1 base at V and 9 bases at J, with 13 bases in the middle. The CDR3 loop is CASSQGRQGRQYF. The DNA for the CDR3 is TGTGCCAGCAGCCAAGGGCGGCAGGGAAGGCAGTACTTC.

The chain joins TRBV7-9 to TRBJ2-4; unclear D gene. V was clipped by 4 bases and J by 1 base, with 11 bases between them. Germline lookup yields CDR1 SEHNR and CDR2 FQNEAQ (reference sequence). CDR3 length: 15 residues. Written as DNA, the CDR3 is TGTGCCAGCAGCTCGGCTTTTCCTGCCAAAAACATTCAGTACTTC. The encoded protein is CASSSAFPAKNIQYF. Filled out from reference TRBV7-9 and TRBJ2-4, the complete variable domain reads DTGVSQNPRHKITKRGQNVTFRCDPISEHNRLYWYRQTLGQGPEFLTYFQNEAQLEKSRLLSDRFSAERPKGSFSTLEIQRTEQGDSAMYLCASSSAFPAKNIQYFGAGTRLSVL.

V and J are TRBV6-1 and TRBJ1-3; no clear D. This CDR3 is built from 13 residues. Per germline, CDR1 MNHNS and CDR2 SASEGT. The V gene lost 1 base and the J gene lost 0 bases, with 1 base spanning the gap. The CDR3 here is CASSEVSGNTIYF. The DNA of the CDR3 is TGTGCCAGCAGTGAAGTCTCTGGAAACACCATATATTTT.

This clone has just a few counts. This chain uses TRBV7-8 with TRBJ1-5; D unclear. The CDR3 is 16 amino acids. Germline V CDR1 and CDR2: SGHVS, FQNEAQ. With 0 bases removed from V and 2 bases from J, the gap between germline ends came to 11 bases. CDR3 region: CASSLAYTRGNQPQHF. The CDR3 nucleotides are TGTGCCAGCAGCTTAGCCTACACGAGAGGCAATCAGCCCCAGCATTTT.

V is TRBV7-9 and J is TRBJ1-4; 9 nucleotides line up with TRBD1. This CDR3 contains 16 residues. Germline V gene lookup returns CDR1 SEHNR and CDR2 FQNEAQ (reference sequence). The trim removed 1 base at V and 8 bases at J, leaving 8 bases unmatched. The DNA of the CDR3 is TGTGCCAGCAGCTTAGGTTACGGCGGGACAGGGGAAAAACTGTTTTTT. It yields the protein CASSLGYGGTGEKLFF.

The chain is built from TRBV6-5 and TRBJ1-1, with D hard to call. V was clipped by 5 bases and J by 2 bases, with 9 bases between them. Germline V lookup: CDR1 MNHEY, CDR2 SVGAGI. The length of the CDR3 is 13 residues. Written as DNA, the CDR3 is TGTGCCAGCAGTACCCAAATAAACACTGAAGCTTTCTTT. The encoded protein is CASSTQINTEAFF.

This chain joins TRBV5-1 and TRBJ2-3, with 8 bases aligning to TRBD1. Germline assignment: CDR1 SGHRS and CDR2 YFSETQ. The CDR3 covers 14 residues. The V segment lost 4 bases and the J segment 6 bases; nucleotides outside the gene matches: 7. For the CDR3, the DNA is TGCGCCAGCAGCCCGGCAGGGGGCTGGGATACGCAGTATTTT. Its protein product is CASSPAGGWDTQYF.

The chain uses TRBV5-1 and TRBJ2-3; D ambiguous. Germline CDR1 is SGHRS and CDR2 is YFSETQ. Between the trimmed V and J ends, which lost 4 bases and 6 bases, there was a span of 18 bases. The CDR3 length is 15 residues. The CDR3 DNA reads as TGCGCCAGCAGCCACCTCCTGGGGAACACGGATACGCAGTATTTT. Encoded protein: CASSHLLGNTDTQYF.

The J gene is TRBJ1-1, the V gene TRBV5-1; 7 nucleotides agree with TRBD1. This CDR3 is 14 amino acids long. From germline, CDR1 is SGHRS and CDR2 YFSETQ. With V trimmed by 1 base and J by 3 bases, 3 bases remained unmatched. The CDR3, as DNA: TGCGCCAGCAGCTTGACAGGGGATGACACTGAAGCTTTCTTT. Translated, it gives CASSLTGDDTEAFF.

V and J are TRBV5-1 and TRBJ1-1; the D gene is possibly TRBD1 (6 bases). V was trimmed by 5 bases and J by 4 bases, leaving 18 bases between them. The CDR3 runs 15 residues. Germline V gene data show CDR1 as SGHRS and CDR2 as YFSETQ. CDR3 in DNA: TGCGCCAGCAGTATATCAGGGGCGGGTGGCACTGAAGCTTTCTTT. Amino acids: CASSISGAGGTEAFF.

The chain is built from TRBV21-1 and TRBJ2-7; TRBD2 was called by the table and not checked on the DNA. TRBV21-1 is an annotated pseudogene. The CDR3 extends over 18 amino acids. In DNA, the CDR3 is TGTGCCAGCAGTAAATCCCGTCGGAGTCCCCGTATAATCTGCGAGCAGTACTTC. It yields the protein CASSKSRRSPRIICEQYF.

The chain joins TRBV3-1 (or the pseudogene TRBV3-2) to TRBJ2-5; 7 nucleotides line up with TRBD2. There are 15 residues in the CDR3. J gave up 5 bases and V 1 base, and 7 bases lay outside the gene matches. Germline V CDR1 and CDR2: LGHDT, YNNKEL (reference sequence). The CDR3 DNA reads as TGTGCCAGCAGCCAAGGGACTAGTGTAGTGGAGACCCAGTACTTC. This gives the protein CASSQGTSVVETQYF.

The genes are TRBV18 and TRBJ1-5; maybe TRBD1 (5 bases). CDR3 length: 15 residues. V lost 2 bases and J lost 6, with 14 bases in between. CDR1 is KGHSH, CDR2 LQKENI, per germline. In DNA form, the CDR3 reads TGTGCCAGCTCACCATCAGGGCTTCTTGGTCAGCCCCAGCATTTT. As protein: CASSPSGLLGQPQHF.

This chain uses TRBV5-6 with TRBJ1-2; D is uncertain. Trimming pared 0 bases from V and 4 bases from J, leaving 7 bases between. CDR1 and CDR2 from the germline V gene are SGHDT and YYEEEE. The CDR3 length is 13 residues. CDR3 protein: CASSLEGSYGYTF. For the CDR3, the DNA is TGTGCCAGCAGCTTGGAGGGTAGCTATGGCTACACCTTC.

In its sample, this clone was seen a few times. The V call is TRBV7-2, the J call TRBJ2-1; 7 nucleotides agree with TRBD2. The CDR3 spans 16 residues. V shed 5 bases and J 6 bases; nucleotides not matched to a gene: 13. Germline V lookup: CDR1 SGHTA, CDR2 FQGNSA. In DNA form, the CDR3 reads TGTGCCAGCAGCCACCGAGGGTTGCGGGGGACCAATGAGCAGTTCTTC. The encoded protein is CASSHRGLRGTNEQFF.

The rearrangement uses TRBV10-3 and TRBJ2-4; no firm D call. This CDR3 has 13 residues. Germline V lookup: CDR1 ENHRY, CDR2 SYGVKD. Trimming removed 8 bases at V and 8 bases at J, with 16 bases between. The CDR3 DNA sequence: TGTGCCATCCAAAACCGGGCTGGGGACATTCAGTACTTC. Protein: CAIQNRAGDIQYF.

The chain has TRBV7-9 and TRBJ1-2, with a tentative D call TRBD1 (6 bases). This CDR3 has 14 amino acids. The germline V gene has CDR1 SEHNR and CDR2 FQNEAQ (reference sequence). V shed 5 bases and J shed 2 bases, with 12 bases lying between them. The CDR3 nucleotides read TGTGCCAGCAGCGCCGAGGACAGAAACTATGGCTACACCTTC. Translated, it gives CASSAEDRNYGYTF.